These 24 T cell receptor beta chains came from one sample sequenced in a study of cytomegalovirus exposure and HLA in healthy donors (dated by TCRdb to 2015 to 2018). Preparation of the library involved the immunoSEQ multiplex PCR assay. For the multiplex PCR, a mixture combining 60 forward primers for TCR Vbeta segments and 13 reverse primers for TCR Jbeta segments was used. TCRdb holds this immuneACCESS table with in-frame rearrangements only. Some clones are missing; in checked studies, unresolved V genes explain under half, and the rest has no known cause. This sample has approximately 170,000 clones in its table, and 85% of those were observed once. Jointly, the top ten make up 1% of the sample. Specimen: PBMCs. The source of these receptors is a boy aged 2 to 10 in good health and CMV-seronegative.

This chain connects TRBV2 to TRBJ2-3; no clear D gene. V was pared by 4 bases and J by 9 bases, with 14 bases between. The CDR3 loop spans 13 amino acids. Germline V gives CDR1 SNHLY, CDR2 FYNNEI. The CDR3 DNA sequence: TGTGCCAGCAGTGCTGGTAGCATTAGGACGCAGTATTTT. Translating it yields CASSAGSIRTQYF.

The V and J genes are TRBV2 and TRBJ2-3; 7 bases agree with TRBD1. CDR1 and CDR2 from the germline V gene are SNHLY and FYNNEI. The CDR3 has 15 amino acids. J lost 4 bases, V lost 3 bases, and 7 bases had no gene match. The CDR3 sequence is CASSDWDRSADTQYF. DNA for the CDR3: TGTGCCAGCAGTGATTGGGACAGATCGGCAGATACGCAGTATTTT.

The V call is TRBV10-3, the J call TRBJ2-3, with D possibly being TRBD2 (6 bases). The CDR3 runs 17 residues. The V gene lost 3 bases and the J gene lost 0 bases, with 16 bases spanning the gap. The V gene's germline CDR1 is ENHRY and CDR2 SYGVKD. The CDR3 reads CAISDIRLGASTDTQYF. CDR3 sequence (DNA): TGTGCCATCAGTGATATTCGACTAGGGGCTAGCACAGATACGCAGTATTTT.

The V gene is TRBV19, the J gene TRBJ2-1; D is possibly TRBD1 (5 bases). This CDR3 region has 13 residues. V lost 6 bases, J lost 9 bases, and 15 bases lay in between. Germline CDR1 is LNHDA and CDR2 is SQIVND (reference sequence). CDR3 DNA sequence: TGTGCCAGTAGAATAATAGGGGTAGGTGAGCAGTTCTTC. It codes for CASRIIGVGEQFF.

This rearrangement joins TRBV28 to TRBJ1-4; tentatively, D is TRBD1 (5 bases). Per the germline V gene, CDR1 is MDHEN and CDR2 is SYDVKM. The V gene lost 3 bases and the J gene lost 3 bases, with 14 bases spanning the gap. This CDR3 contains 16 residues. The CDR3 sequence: CASSFVSGASNEKLFF. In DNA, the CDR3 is TGTGCCAGCAGTTTTGTTTCTGGGGCATCTAATGAAAAACTGTTTTTT.

CDR3 sequence (DNA): TGTGCCAGCAGTTACTCCCCTAGCCTCCTGAGCAATGAGCAGTTCTTC. Translated, it gives CASSYSPSLLSNEQFF. This sequence joins TRBV6-5 and TRBJ2-1, with D perhaps matching TRBD2 (5 bases). V was cut by 0 bases and J by 6 bases, with 15 bases left in between. The germline V gene encodes CDR1 MNHEY and CDR2 SVGAGI. The CDR3 has 16 amino acids.

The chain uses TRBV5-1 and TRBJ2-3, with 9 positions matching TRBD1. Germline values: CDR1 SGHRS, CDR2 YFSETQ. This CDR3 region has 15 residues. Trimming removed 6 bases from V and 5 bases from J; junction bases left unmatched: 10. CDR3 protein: CASTSPQGAGDTQYF. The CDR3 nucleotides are TGCGCCAGCACTTCACCACAGGGGGCTGGAGATACGCAGTATTTT.

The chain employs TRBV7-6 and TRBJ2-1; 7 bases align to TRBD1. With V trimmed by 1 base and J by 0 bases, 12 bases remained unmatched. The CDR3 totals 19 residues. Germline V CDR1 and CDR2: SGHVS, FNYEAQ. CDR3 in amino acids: CASSLGVRGGTSSYNEQFF. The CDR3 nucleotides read TGTGCCAGCAGCTTAGGAGTGCGAGGGGGCACAAGCTCCTACAATGAGCAGTTCTTC.

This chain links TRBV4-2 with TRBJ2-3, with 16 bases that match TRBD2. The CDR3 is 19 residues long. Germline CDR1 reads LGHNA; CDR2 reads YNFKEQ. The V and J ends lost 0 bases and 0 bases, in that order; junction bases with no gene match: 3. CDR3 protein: CASSQDPGLAGGSTDTQYF. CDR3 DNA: TGTGCCAGCAGCCAAGACCCGGGACTAGCGGGGGGGAGCACAGATACGCAGTATTTT.

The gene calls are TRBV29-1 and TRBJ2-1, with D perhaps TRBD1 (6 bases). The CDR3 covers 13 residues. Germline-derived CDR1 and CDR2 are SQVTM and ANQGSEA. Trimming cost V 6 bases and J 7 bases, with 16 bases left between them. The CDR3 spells CSVMTGILNEQFF. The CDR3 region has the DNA TGCAGCGTGATGACAGGTATCTTAAATGAGCAGTTCTTC.

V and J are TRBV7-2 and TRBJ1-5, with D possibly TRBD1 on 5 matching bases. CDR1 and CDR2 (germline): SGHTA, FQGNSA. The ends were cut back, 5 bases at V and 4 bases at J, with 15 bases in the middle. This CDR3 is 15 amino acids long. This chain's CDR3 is CASSNTAPGNQPQHF. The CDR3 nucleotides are TGTGCCAGCAGCAATACAGCGCCAGGGAATCAGCCCCAGCATTTT.

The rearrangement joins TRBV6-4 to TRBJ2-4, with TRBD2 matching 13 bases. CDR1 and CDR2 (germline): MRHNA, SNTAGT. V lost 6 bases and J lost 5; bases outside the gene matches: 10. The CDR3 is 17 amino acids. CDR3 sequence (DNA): TGTGCCAGCAGGAGATCAACTAGCGGGGGGGCAGAAAACATTCAGTACTTC. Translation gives CASRRSTSGGAENIQYF.

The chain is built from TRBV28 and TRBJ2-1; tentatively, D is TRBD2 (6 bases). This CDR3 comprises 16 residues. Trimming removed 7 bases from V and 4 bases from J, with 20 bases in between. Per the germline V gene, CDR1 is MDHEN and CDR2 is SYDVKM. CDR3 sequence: CASTIGGSGVYNEQFF. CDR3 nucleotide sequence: TGTGCCAGCACAATCGGGGGATCTGGGGTATACAATGAGCAGTTCTTC.

CDR3 nucleotides: TGTGCCAGCCCCCCCCGCCTGGGACAGCTCCCCTACGAGCAGTACTTC. Its protein is CASPPRLGQLPYEQYF. The chain is built from TRBV28 and TRBJ2-7, with TRBD1 matching over 7 bases. Germline CDR1 MDHEN, CDR2 SYDVKM. With V trimmed by 8 bases and J by 2 bases, 15 bases remained unmatched. The CDR3 contains 16 residues.

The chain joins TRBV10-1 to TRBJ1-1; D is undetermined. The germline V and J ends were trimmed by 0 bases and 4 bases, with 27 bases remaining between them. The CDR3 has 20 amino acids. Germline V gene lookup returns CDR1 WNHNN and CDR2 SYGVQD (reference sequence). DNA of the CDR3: TGCGCCAGCAGTGAGTCGATCCCCGCCCACACGTCTGGGCTGGGCACTGAAGCTTTCTTT. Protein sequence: CASSESIPAHTSGLGTEAFF.

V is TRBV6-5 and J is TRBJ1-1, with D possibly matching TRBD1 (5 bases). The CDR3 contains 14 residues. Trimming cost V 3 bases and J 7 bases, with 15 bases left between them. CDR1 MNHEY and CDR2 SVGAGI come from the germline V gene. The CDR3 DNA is TGTGCCAGCAGTTATGAGACGGCGGGGGGTGAAGCTTTCTTT. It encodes CASSYETAGGEAFF.

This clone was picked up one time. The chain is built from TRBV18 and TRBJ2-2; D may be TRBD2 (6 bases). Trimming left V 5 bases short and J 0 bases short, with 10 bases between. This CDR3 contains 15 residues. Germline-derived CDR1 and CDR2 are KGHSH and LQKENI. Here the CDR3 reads CASSELAANTGELFF. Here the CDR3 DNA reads TGTGCCAGCTCAGAACTAGCCGCGAACACCGGGGAGCTGTTTTTT.

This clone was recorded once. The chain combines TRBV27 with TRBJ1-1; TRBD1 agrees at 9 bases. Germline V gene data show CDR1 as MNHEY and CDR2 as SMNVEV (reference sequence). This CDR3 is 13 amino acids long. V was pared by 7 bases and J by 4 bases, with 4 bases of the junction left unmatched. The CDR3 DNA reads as TGTGCCAGCACTACGGACAGGGGCACTGAAGCTTTCTTT. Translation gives CASTTDRGTEAFF.

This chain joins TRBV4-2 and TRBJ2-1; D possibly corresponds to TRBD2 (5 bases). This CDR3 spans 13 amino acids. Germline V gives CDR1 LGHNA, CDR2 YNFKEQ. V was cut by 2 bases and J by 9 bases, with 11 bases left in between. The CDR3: CASSQSVGIEQFF. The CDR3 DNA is TGTGCCAGCAGCCAATCGGTCGGGATTGAGCAGTTCTTC.

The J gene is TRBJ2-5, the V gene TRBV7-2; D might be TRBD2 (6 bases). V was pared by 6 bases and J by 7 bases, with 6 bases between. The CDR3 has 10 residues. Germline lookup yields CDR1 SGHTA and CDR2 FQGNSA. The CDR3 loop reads CASREGTQYF. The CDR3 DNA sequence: TGTGCCAGCAGGGAGGGGACCCAGTACTTC.

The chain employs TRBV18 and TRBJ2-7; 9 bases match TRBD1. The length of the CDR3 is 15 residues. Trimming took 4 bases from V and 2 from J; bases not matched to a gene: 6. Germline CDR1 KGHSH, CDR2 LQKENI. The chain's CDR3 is CASSRGQGQTYEQYF. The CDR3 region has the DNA TGTGCCAGCTCACGGGGACAGGGCCAAACCTACGAGCAGTACTTC.

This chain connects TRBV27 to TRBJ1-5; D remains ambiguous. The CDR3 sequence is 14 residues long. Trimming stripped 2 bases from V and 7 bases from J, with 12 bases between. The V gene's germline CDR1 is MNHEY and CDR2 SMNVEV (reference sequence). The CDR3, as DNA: TGTGCCAGCAGTTTACGGCGGCGGGGACAGCCCCAGCATTTT. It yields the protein CASSLRRRGQPQHF.

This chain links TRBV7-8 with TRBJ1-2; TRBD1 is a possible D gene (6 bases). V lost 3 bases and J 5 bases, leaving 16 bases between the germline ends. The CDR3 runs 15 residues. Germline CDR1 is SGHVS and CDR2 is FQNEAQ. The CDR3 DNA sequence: TGTGCCAGCAGCTTCAGACAGGCTTTGAATTATGGCTACACCTTC. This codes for CASSFRQALNYGYTF.

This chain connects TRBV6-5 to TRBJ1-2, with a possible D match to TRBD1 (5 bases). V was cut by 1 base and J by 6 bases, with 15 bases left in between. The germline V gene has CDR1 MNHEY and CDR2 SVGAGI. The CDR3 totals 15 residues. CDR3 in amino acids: CASSYYQGSKDGYTF. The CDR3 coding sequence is TGTGCCAGCAGTTACTATCAGGGAAGCAAGGATGGCTACACCTTC.